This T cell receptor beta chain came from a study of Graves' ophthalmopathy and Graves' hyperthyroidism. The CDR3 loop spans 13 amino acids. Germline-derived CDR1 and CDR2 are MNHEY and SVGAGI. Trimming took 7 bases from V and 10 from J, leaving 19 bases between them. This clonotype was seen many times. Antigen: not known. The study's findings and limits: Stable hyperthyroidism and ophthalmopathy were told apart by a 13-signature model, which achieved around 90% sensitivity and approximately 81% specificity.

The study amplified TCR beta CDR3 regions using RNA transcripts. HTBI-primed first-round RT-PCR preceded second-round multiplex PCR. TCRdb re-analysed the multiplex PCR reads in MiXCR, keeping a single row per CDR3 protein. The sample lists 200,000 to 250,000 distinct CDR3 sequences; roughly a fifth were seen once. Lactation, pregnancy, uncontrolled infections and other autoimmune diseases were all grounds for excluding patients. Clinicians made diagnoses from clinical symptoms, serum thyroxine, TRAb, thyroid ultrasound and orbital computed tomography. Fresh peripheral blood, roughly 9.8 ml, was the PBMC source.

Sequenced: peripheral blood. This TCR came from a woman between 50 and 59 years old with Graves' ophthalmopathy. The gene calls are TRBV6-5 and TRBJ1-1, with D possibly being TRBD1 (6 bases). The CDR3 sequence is CASTLTGTLGAFF. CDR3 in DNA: TGTGCCAGCACTTTGACAGGAACCCTCGGAGCTTTCTTT.